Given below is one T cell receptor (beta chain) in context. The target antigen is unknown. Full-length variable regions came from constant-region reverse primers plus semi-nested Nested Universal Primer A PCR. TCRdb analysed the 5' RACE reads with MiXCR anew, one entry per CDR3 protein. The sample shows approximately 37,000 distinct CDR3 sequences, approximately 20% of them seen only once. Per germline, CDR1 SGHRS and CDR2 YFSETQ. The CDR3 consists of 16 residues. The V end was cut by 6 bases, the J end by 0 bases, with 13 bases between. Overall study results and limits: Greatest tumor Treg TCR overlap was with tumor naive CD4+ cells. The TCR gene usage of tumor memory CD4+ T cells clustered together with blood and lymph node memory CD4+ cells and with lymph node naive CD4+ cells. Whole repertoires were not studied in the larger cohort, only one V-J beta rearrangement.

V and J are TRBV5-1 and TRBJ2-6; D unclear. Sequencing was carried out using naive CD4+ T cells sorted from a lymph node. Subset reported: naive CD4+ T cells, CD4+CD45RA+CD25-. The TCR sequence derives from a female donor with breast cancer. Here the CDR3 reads CASTTRRTSGANVLTF. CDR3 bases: TGCGCCAGCACCACCAGACGGACCTCTGGGGCCAACGTCCTGACTTTC.